The sequence of this T cell receptor (beta chain) was determined in a study of cytomegalovirus exposure and HLA in healthy donors. Broader study findings: Reports indicate that TCR beta sequences accurately predicted the HLA-A and HLA-B alleles of most subjects.

60 Vbeta and 13 Jbeta primers were used in PCR. Measured with immunoSEQ multiplex PCR; TCRdb has only the in-frame clones, and not every one. The sample holds roughly 150,000 clones, approximately 79% seen once. On this clone itself: Its antigen is unidentified.

Sequencing was done on a sample of PBMCs. This clonotype was sampled from a woman in her forties or fifties in good health and CMV-seropositive.

For the CDR3, the DNA is TGTGCCAGCAGCCAAGATGGGCAGGGGCGGCTTGGCGGCTACACCTTC. Translation: CASSQDGQGRLGGYTF. The chain employs TRBV14 and TRBJ1-2; possibly TRBD1 for D (6 bases). Germline-derived CDR1 and CDR2 are SGHDN and FVKESK. With 0 bases removed from V and 8 bases from J, the gap between germline ends came to 19 bases. The CDR3 runs 16 residues.